This TCR beta chain was sequenced in a study of T cell responses to AZD1222 COVID-19 vaccine. Study conclusions and caveats: White British people made up most donors, females outnumbered males, and clonal diversity was possibly underestimated. Among AZD1222 vaccinees, only 5 to 7 were seropositive at baseline.

Germline V gene lookup returns CDR1 LGHDT and CDR2 YNNKEL (reference sequence). CDR3 length equals 13 residues. Trimming pared 4 bases from V and 7 bases from J, leaving 14 bases between. On this clone: Its antigen is unknown.

The repertoire was sequenced with immunoSEQ multiplex PCR; TCRdb's copy has only in-frame clones and lacks some. The sample consists of tens of thousands of clones, over 75% of them appearing once. The source of this sequence is an adult who received the AZD1222 COVID-19 vaccine. The sample here was peripheral blood, taken 28 days after the second AZD1222 dose. V is TRBV3-1 (or the pseudogene TRBV3-2) and J is TRBJ2-7, with D possibly being TRBD1 (6 bases). CDR3 sequence (DNA): TGTGCCAGCAGCCCCAGGGGACCCGGGGAGCAGTACTTC. This sequence encodes CASSPRGPGEQYF.